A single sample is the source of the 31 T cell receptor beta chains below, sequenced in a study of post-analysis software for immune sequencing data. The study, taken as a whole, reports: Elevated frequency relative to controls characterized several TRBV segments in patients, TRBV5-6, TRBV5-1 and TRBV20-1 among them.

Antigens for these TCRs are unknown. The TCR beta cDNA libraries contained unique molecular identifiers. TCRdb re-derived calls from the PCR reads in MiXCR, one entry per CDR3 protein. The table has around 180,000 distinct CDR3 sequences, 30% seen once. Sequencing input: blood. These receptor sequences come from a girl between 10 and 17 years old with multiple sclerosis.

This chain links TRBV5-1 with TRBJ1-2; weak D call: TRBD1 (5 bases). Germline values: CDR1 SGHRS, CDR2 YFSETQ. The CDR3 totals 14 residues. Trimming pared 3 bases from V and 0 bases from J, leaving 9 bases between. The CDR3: CASSSRTPNYGYTF. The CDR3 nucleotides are TGCGCCAGCAGCTCCAGGACACCTAACTATGGCTACACCTTC.

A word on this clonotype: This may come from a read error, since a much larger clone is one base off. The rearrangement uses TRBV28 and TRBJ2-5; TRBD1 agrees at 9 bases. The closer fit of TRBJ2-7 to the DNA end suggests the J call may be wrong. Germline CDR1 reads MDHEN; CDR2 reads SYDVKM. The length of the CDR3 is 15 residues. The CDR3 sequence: CASGLTGGQGYEQYF. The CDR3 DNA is TGTGCCAGCGGTTTAACCGGGGGACAGGGCTACGAGCAGTACTTC.

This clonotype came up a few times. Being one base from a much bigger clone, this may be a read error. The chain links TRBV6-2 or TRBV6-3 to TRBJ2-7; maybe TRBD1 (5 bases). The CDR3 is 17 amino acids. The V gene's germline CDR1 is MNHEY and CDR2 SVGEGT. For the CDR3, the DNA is TGTGCCAGCAGTTATTCTGGCTACAGGATCGTAGCCTACAAGCAGTACTTC. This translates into CASSYSGYRIVAYKQYF.

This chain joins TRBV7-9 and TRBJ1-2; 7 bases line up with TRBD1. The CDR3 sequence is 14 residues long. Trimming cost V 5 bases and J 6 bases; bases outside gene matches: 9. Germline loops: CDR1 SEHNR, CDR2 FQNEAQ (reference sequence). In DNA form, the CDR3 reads TGTGCCAGCAGCCCGTCGACTACAGGGGATGGCTACACCTTC. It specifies CASSPSTTGDGYTF.

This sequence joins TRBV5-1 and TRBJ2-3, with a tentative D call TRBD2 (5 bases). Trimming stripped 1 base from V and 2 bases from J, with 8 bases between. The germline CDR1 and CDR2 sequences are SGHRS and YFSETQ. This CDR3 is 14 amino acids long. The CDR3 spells CASSLNGNTDTQYF. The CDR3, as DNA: TGCGCCAGCAGCTTGAACGGGAACACAGATACGCAGTATTTT.

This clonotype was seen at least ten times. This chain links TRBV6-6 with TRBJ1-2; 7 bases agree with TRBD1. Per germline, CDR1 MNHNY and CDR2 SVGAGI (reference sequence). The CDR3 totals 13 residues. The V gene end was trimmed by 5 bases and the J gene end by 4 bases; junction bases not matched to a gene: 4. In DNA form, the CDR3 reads TGTGCCAGCAGTATCCAGGGGGGCTATGGCTACACCTTC. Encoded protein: CASSIQGGYGYTF.

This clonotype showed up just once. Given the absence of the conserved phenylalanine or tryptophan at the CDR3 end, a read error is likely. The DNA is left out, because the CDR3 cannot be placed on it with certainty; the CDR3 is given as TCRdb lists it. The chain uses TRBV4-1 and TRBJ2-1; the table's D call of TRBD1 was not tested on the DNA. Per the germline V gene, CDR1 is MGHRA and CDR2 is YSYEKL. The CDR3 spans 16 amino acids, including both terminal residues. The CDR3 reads CASSQDQGASGYTFGS.

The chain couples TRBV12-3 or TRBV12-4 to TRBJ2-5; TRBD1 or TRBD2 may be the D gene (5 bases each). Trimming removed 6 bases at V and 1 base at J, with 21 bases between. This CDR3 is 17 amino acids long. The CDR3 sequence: CASRRSGGTPLQETQYF. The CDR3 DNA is TGTGCCAGCAGAAGGAGTGGGGGAACCCCGCTCCAAGAGACCCAGTACTTC.

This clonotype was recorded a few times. The CDR3 coding sequence is TGTGCCAGCAGCTTAGTCCCTAGCGGGGCCGTCTACGAGCAGTACTTC. As protein: CASSLVPSGAVYEQYF. This chain connects TRBV7-2 to TRBJ2-7; 9 bases match TRBD2. The V segment lost 1 base and the J segment 3 bases; nucleotides outside the gene matches: 7. The CDR3 runs 16 residues. CDR1 is SGHTA, CDR2 FQGNSA, per germline.

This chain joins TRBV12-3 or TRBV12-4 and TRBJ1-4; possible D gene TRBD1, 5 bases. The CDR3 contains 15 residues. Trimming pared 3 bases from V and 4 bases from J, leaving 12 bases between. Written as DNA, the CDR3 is TGTGCCAGCAGTTTGAGACAGCTTATTAATGAAAAACTGTTTTTT. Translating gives CASSLRQLINEKLFF.

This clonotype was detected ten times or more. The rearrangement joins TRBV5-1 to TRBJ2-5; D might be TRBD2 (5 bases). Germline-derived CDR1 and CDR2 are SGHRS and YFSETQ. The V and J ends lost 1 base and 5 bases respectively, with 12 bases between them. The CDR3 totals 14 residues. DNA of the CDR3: TGCGCCAGCAGCTTGTCCGGGGATTGGGAGACCCAGTACTTC. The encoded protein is CASSLSGDWETQYF.

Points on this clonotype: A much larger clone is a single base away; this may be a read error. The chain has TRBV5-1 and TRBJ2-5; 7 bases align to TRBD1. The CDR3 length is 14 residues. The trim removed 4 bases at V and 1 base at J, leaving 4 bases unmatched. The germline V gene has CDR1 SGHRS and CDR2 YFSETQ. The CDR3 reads CASSGRDSQETQYF. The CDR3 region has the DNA TGCGCCAGCAGCGGACGGGACAGCCAAGAGACCCAGTACTTC. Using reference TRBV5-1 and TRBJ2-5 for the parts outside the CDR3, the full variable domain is KAGVTQTPRYLIKTRGQQVTLSCSPISGHRSVSWYQQTPGQGLQFLFEYFSETQRNKGNFPGRFSGRQFSNSRSEMNVSTLELGDSALYLCASSGRDSQETQYFGPGTRLLVL.

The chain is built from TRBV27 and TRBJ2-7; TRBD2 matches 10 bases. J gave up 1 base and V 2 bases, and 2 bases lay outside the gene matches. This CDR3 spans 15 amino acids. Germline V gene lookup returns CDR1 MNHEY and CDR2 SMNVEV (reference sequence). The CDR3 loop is CASSLGLAVSYEQYF. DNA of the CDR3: TGTGCCAGCAGTTTAGGACTAGCGGTTTCCTACGAGCAGTACTTC.

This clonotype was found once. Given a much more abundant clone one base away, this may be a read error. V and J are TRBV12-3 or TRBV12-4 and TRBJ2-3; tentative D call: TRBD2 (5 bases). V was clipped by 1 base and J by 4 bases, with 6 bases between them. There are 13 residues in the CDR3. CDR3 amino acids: CASSLVRADTQYF. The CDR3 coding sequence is TGTGCCAGCAGTTTAGTGAGGGCAGATACGCAGTATTTT.

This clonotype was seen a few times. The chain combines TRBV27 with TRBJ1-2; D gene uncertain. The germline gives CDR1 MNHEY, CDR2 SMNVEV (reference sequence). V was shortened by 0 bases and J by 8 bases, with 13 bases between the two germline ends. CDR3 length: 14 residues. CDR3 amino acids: CASSLSNLGVGYTF. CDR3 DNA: TGTGCCAGCAGTTTATCGAACTTAGGCGTCGGCTACACCTTC.

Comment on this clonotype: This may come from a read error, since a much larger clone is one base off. The CDR3 here is CASSFLAGDQGEQYF. The CDR3 DNA is TGTGCCAGCAGCTTTTTAGCGGGAGATCAAGGTGAGCAGTACTTC. The chain recombines TRBV11-2 with TRBJ2-7; 9 bases agree with TRBD2. Looked up from germline, CDR1 is SGHAT and CDR2 is FQNNGV. The CDR3 sequence is 15 residues long. J gave up 7 bases and V 3 bases, and 10 bases lay outside the gene matches.

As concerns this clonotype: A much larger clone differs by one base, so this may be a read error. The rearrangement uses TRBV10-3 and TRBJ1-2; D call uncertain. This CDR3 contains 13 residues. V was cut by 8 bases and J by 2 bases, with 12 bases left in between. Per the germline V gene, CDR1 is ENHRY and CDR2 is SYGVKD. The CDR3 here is CAIDYDGNYGYTF. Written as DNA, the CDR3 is TGTGCCATCGACTATGACGGAAACTATGGCTACACCTTC.

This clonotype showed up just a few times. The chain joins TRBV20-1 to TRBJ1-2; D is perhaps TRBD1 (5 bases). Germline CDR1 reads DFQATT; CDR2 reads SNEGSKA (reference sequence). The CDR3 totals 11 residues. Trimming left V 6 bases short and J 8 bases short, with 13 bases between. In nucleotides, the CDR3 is TGCAGTGCGCGCCTGGGGGACGGCTACACCTTC. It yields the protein CSARLGDGYTF.

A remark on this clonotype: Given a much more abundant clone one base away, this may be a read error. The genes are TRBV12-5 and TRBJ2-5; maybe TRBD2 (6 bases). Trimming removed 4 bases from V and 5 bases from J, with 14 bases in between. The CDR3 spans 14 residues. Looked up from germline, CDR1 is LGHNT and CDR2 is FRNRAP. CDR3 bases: TGTGCTAGTGGTTGGGTCGGAGGGGTTGAGACCCAGTACTTC. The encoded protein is CASGWVGGVETQYF.

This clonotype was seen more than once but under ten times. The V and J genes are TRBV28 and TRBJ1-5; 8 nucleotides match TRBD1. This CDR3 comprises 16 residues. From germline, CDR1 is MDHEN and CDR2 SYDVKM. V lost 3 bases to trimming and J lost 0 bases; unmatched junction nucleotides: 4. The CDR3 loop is CASSFRTGRSNQPQHF. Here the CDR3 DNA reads TGTGCCAGCAGTTTCCGGACAGGGCGTAGCAATCAGCCCCAGCATTTT.

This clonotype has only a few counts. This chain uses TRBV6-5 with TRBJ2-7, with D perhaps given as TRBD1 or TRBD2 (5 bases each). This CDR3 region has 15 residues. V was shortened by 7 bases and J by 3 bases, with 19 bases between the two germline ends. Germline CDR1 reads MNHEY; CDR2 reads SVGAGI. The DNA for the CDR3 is TGTGCCAGCACCTCGGGATGGGACCCCTGCTACGAGCAGTACTTC. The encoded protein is CASTSGWDPCYEQYF.

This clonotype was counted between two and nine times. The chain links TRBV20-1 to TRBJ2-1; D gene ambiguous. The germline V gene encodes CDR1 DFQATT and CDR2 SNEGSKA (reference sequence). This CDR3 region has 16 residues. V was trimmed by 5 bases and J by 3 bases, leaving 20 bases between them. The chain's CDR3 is CSALSLAPSYYNEQFF. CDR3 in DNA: TGCAGTGCTTTGTCTCTGGCCCCGTCGTACTACAATGAGCAGTTCTTC.

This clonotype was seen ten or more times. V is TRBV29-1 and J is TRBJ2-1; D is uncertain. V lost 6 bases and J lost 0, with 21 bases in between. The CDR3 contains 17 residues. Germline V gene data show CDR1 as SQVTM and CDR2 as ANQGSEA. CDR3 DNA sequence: TGCAGCGTGAGTGATCCCCCGGGCGTGGCCTCCTACAATGAGCAGTTCTTC. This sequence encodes CSVSDPPGVASYNEQFF.

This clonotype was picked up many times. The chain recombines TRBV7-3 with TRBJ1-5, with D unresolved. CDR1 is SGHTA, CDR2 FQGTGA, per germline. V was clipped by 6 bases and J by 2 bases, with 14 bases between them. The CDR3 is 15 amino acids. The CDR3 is CASSLGGGGNQPQHF. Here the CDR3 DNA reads TGTGCCAGCAGTCTAGGTGGAGGCGGCAATCAGCCCCAGCATTTT.

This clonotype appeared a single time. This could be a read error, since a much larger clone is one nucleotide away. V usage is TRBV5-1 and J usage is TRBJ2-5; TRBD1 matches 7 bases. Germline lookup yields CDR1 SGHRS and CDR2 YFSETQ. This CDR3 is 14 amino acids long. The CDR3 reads CAGSSGQAPETQYF. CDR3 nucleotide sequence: TGCGCCGGCAGCTCCGGACAGGCCCCAGAGACCCAGTACTTC.

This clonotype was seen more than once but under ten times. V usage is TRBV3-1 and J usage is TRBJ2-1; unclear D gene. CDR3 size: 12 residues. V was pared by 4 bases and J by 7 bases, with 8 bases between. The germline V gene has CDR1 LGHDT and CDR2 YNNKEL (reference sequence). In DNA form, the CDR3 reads TGTGCCAGCAGCCTCTGGCTTAATGAGCAGTTCTTC. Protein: CASSLWLNEQFF.

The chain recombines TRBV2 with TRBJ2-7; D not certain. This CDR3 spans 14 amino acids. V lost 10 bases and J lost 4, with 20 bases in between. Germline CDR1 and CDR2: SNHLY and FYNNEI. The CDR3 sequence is CANSDERAVYEQYF. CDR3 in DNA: TGTGCCAACTCGGACGAGCGAGCCGTTTACGAGCAGTACTTC.

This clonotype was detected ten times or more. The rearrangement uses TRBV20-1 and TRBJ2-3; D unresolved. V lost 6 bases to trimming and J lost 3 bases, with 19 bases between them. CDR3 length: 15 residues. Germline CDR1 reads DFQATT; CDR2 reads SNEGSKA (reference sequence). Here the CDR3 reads CSAPRPSGETDTQYF. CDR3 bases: TGCAGTGCCCCTCGGCCCAGTGGCGAAACAGATACGCAGTATTTT.

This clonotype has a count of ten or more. CDR3 in DNA: TGTGCCAGCAGCCCAGGGTTGAGCTCCTACAATGAGCAGTTCTTC. Residues: CASSPGLSSYNEQFF. The chain carries TRBV11-1 and TRBJ2-1; a possible D gene is TRBD1 (5 bases). The CDR3 loop spans 15 amino acids. V dropped 5 bases and J dropped 0 bases, with 11 bases sitting between them. Germline V lookup: CDR1 SGHAT, CDR2 FQDESV (reference sequence).

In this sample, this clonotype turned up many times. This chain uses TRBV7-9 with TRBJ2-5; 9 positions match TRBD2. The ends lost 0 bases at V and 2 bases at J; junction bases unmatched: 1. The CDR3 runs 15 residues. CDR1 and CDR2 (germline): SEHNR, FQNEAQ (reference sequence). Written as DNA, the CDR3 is TGTGCCAGCAGCTTAGCAGGACTAGCGCAAGAGACCCAGTACTTC. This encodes CASSLAGLAQETQYF.

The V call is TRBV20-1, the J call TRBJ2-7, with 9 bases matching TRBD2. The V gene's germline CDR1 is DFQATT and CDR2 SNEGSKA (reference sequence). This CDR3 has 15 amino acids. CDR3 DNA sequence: TGCCAAAAGGGGGTGAGCGGGAGGACGAGCGAAGAGCAGTACTTC. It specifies CQKGVSGRTSEEQYF.